The T cell receptor (beta chain) described here comes from a study of T cells in Graves' hyperthyroidism and ophthalmopathy. Trimming shortened V by 4 bases and J by 2 bases, and 7 bases separated the two germline ends. This CDR3 region has 13 residues. CDR1 and CDR2 from the germline V gene are MNHEY and SVGAGI. This clonotype was seen at least ten times. The source material, RNA transcripts, was used to amplify TCR beta CDR3 regions. First-round RT-PCR with HTBI primers amplified the TCR CDR3 region. TCRdb independently ran MiXCR on the multiplex PCR reads; one entry per CDR3 protein. Here the sample spans 620,000 or so distinct CDR3 sequences, about 15% being singletons.

This TCR was sampled from a woman in her forties or fifties with Graves' ophthalmopathy. Sequenced material: blood. This rearrangement joins TRBV6-5 to TRBJ2-3; possibly TRBD2 for D (5 bases). The DNA of the CDR3 is TGTGCCAGCAGTTCAGCGGTCACAGATACGCAGTATTTT. Protein product: CASSSAVTDTQYF.